The 7 T cell receptor beta chains presented below share a single source sample, sequenced in a study of shared clonotypes between healthy human individuals. The repertoire was sequenced with immunoSEQ multiplex PCR; TCRdb's copy has only in-frame clones and lacks some. This table has about 2.4 million clones, more than 85% appearing once. Sample: naive CD4+ T cells from PBMCs. Documented subset: CD45RA+ positively selected. These receptors were taken from a young man in good health. Some clones in this sample may be carry-over from other donors' samples.

This chain connects TRBV5-6 to TRBJ2-5, with D possibly called TRBD1 or TRBD2 (5 bases each). Trimming removed 3 bases at V and 5 bases at J, with 17 bases between. Germline V gene sequence: CDR1 SGHDT, CDR2 YYEEEE. CDR3 size: 15 residues. The CDR3 loop reads CASSYRGLRWETQYF. The CDR3 DNA reads TGTGCCAGCAGCTACCGGGGCCTGAGGTGGGAGACCCAGTACTTC.

This clone was recorded only once. This specimen includes other DNA sequences encoding the same CDR3. The chain combines TRBV5-1 with TRBJ1-3; 9 bases are shared with TRBD1. The CDR3 totals 13 residues. Unmatched junction bases numbered 1, after V lost 2 bases and J lost 7 bases. Germline-derived CDR1 and CDR2 are SGHRS and YFSETQ. The CDR3 loop reads CASSFGQGNTIYF. The CDR3 DNA reads TGCGCCAGCAGCTTCGGACAGGGGAACACCATATATTTT.

The chain employs TRBV5-1 and TRBJ2-3; D possibly corresponds to TRBD1 (6 bases). Trimming cost V 0 bases and J 2 bases, with 13 bases left between them. Germline V CDR1 and CDR2: SGHRS, YFSETQ. CDR3 length: 16 amino acids. CDR3 in DNA: TGCGCCAGCAGCTTGGTCGTAGGGGGAACCACAGATACGCAGTATTTT. Translation: CASSLVVGGTTDTQYF.

To note about this clone: Other nucleotide sequences from this sample produce the same CDR3. The chain is built from TRBV5-1 and TRBJ2-2; 7 nucleotides agree with TRBD1. Trimming removed 4 bases from V and 1 base from J; junction bases left unmatched: 4. There are 15 residues in the CDR3. Germline CDR1 SGHRS, CDR2 YFSETQ. CDR3 sequence reads: CASSLRTGNTGELFF. The DNA of the CDR3 is TGCGCCAGCAGCCTCAGGACAGGGAACACCGGGGAGCTGTTTTTT.

V gene TRBV2 combines with J gene TRBJ2-7, with TRBD1 matching over 10 bases. Germline values: CDR1 SNHLY, CDR2 FYNNEI. V dropped 4 bases and J dropped 7; count of bases not matched to a gene: 4. This CDR3 has 13 residues. The CDR3: CASSGDRGQEQYF. CDR3 coding DNA: TGTGCCAGCAGTGGGGACAGGGGCCAGGAGCAGTACTTC.

The V and J genes are TRBV2 and TRBJ2-7; 9 bases are a match to TRBD1. Looked up from germline, CDR1 is SNHLY and CDR2 is FYNNEI. The J segment lost 7 bases and the V segment lost 5 bases, leaving 6 bases of the junction unmatched. This CDR3 contains 13 residues. In DNA, the CDR3 is TGTGCCAGCAGTTCACAGGGGGCATGGGAGCAGTACTTC. As protein: CASSSQGAWEQYF. The complete variable domain, with remaining parts taken from reference TRBV2 and TRBJ2-7, reads EPEVTQTPSHQVTQMGQEVILRCVPISNHLYFYWYRQILGQKVEFLVSFYNNEISEKSEIFDDQFSVERPDGSNFTLKIRSTKLEDSAMYFCASSSQGAWEQYFGPGTRLTVT.

The chain combines TRBV6-5 with TRBJ1-1, with D perhaps TRBD1 (6 bases). CDR1 is MNHEY, CDR2 SVGAGI, per germline. This CDR3 region has 12 residues. V lost 6 bases to trimming and J lost 10 bases, with 15 bases between them. The CDR3 nucleotides are TGTGCCAGCAGGTCCGAGGGGGGGCGAGCTTTCTTT. This sequence encodes CASRSEGGRAFF.